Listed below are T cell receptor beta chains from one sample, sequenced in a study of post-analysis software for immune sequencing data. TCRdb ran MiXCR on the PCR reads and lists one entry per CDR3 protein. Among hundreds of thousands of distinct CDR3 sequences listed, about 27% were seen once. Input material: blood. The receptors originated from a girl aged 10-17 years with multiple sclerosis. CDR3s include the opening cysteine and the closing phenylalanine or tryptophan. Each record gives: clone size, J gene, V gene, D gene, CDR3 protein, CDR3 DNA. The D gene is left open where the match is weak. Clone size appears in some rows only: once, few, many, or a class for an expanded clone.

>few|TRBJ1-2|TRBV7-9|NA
CASIISHQSGVGYTF
TGTGCCAGCATCATATCACACCAATCGGGGGTCGGCTACACCTTC
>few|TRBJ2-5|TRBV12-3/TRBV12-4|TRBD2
CTSSFLVAGGQETQYF
TGTACCAGCAGTTTTTTGGTAGCGGGGGGGCAAGAGACCCAGTACTTC
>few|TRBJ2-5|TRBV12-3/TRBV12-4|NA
CASSLIQTQYF
TGTGCCAGCAGTTTAATCCAGACCCAGTACTTC
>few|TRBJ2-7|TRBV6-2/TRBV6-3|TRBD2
CASKPPSGDYEQYF
TGTGCCAGCAAACCCCCTAGCGGGGACTACGAGCAGTACTTC
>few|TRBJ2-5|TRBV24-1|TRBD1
CATSDRAGQGKGGETQYF
TGTGCCACCAGTGACAGGGCCGGACAGGGAAAGGGGGGAGAGACCCAGTACTTC
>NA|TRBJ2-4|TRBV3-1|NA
CASSRMGPKNIQYF
TGTGCCAGCAGCCGGATGGGTCCCAAAAACATTCAGTACTTC
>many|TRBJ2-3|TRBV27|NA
CASSRGGRTSTDTQYF
TGTGCCAGCAGCCGGGGAGGCAGGACTAGCACAGATACGCAGTATTTT
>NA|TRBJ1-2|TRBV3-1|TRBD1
CASGQGDYGYTF
TGTGCCAGCGGACAGGGAGACTATGGCTACACCTTC
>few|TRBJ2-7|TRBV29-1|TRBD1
CSVLRGSSYEQYF
TGCAGCGTTCTCAGGGGGAGCTCCTACGAGCAGTACTTC
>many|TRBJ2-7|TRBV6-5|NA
CASGPFQGYEQYF
TGTGCCAGCGGCCCATTTCAGGGCTACGAGCAGTACTTC
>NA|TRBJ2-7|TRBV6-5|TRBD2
CASRNLGGSEYF
TGTGCCAGCAGAAACCTCGGGGGGTCGGAGTACTTC
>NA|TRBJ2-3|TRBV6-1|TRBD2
CASSRRTSLAAQSTDTQYF
TGTGCCAGCAGTCGCCGGACCTCCCTAGCGGCGCAAAGCACAGATACGCAGTATTTT
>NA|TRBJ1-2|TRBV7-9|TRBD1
CASSLLGDRNDGYTF
TGTGCCAGCAGCTTACTAGGGGACAGGAATGATGGCTACACCTTC
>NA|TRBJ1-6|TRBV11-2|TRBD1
CASSLGWDRGSPLHF
TGTGCCAGCAGCTTAGGCTGGGACAGAGGGTCACCCCTCCACTTT
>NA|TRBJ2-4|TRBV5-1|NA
CASSLDRLAKNIQYF
TGCGCCAGCAGTCTGGACAGACTAGCCAAAAACATTCAGTACTTC
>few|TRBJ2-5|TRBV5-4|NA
CASTWRGDKETQYF
TGTGCCAGCACCTGGCGAGGGGATAAAGAGACCCAGTACTTC